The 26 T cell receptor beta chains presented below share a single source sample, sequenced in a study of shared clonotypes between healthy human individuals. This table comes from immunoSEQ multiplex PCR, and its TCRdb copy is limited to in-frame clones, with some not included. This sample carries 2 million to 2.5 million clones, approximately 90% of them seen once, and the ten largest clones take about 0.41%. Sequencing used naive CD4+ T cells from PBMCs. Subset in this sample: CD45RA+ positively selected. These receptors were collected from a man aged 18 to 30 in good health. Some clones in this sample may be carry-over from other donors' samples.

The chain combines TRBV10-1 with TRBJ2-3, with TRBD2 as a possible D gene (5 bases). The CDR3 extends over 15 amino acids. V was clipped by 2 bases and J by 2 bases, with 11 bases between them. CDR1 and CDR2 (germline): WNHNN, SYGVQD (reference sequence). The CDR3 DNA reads TGCGCCAGCAGTGAGAGGGCAGCGGACACAGATACGCAGTATTTT. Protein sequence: CASSERAADTDTQYF.

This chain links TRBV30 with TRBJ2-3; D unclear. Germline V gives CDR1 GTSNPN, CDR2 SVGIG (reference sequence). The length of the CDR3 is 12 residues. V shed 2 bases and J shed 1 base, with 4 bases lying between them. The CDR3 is CAWSRGTDTQYF. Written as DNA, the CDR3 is TGTGCCTGGAGTAGGGGCACAGATACGCAGTATTTT. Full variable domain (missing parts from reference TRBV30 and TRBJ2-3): SQTIHQWPATLVQPVGSPLSLECTVEGTSNPNLYWYRQAAGRGLQLLFYSVGIGQISSEVPQNLSASRPQDRQFILSSKKLLLSDSGFYLCAWSRGTDTQYFGPGTRLTVL.

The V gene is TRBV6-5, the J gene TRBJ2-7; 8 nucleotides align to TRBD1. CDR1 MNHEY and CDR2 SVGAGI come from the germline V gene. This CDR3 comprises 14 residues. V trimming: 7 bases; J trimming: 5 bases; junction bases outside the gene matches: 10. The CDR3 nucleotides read TGTGCCAGCATTAAACAGGGGGTGACCCACGAGCAGTACTTC. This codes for CASIKQGVTHEQYF.

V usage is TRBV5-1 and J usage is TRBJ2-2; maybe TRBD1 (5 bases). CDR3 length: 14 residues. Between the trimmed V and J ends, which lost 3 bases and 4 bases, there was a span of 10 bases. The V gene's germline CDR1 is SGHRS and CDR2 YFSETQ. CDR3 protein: CASSSPDSTGELFF. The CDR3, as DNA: TGCGCCAGCAGCTCTCCCGACAGCACCGGGGAGCTGTTTTTT. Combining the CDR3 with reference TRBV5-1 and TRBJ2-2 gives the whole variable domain KAGVTQTPRYLIKTRGQQVTLSCSPISGHRSVSWYQQTPGQGLQFLFEYFSETQRNKGNFPGRFSGRQFSNSRSEMNVSTLELGDSALYLCASSSPDSTGELFFGEGSRLTVL.

In nucleotides, the CDR3 is TGTGCCAGCAGTCCGACGGGACTAGCGGGGGAAACCTACGAGCAGTACTTC. Translated: CASSPTGLAGETYEQYF. The chain links TRBV27 to TRBJ2-7; TRBD2 matches at 14 bases. Germline CDR1 and CDR2: MNHEY and SMNVEV (reference sequence). After removal of 5 bases from V and 2 bases from J, the junction contained 8 bases not matched to a gene. This CDR3 has 17 residues.

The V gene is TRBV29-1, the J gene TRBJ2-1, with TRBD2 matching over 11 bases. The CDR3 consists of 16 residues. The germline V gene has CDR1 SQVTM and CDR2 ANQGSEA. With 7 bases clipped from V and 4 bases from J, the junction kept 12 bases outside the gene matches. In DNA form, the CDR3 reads TGCAGCGCCCGGATTAGCGGGAGGGTAAGGTACAATGAGCAGTTCTTC. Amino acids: CSARISGRVRYNEQFF.

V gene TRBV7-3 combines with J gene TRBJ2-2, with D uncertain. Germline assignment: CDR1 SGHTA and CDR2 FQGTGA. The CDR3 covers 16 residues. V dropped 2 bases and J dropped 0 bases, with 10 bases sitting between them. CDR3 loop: CASSLGSHPNTGELFF. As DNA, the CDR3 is TGTGCCAGCAGCTTAGGGTCACACCCGAACACCGGGGAGCTGTTTTTT.

The CDR3 DNA reads as TGTGCCAGCAGCTTGGGGACCCTTTACAATGAGCAGTTCTTC. Its protein is CASSLGTLYNEQFF. This chain uses TRBV11-2 with TRBJ2-1; TRBD1 or TRBD2 may be the D gene (5 bases each). CDR3 length: 14 amino acids. Between the trimmed V and J ends, which lost 3 bases and 4 bases, there was a span of 10 bases. Germline values: CDR1 SGHAT, CDR2 FQNNGV.

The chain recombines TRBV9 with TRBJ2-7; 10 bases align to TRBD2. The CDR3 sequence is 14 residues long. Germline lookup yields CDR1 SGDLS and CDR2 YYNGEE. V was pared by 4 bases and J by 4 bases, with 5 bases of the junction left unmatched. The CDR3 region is CASSPAGGPYEQYF. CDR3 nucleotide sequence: TGTGCCAGCAGCCCAGCGGGAGGGCCTTACGAGCAGTACTTC. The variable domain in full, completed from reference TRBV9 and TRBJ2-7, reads DSGVTQTPKHLITATGQRVTLRCSPRSGDLSVYWYQQSLDQGLQFLIQYYNGEERAKGNILERFSAQQFPDLHSELNLSSLELGDSALYFCASSPAGGPYEQYFGPGTRLTVT.

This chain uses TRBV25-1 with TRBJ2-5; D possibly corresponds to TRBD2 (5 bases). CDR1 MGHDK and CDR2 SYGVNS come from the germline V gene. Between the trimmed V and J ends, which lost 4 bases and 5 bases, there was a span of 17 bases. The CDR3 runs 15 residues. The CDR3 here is CASSVGTRASETQYF. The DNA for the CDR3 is TGTGCCAGCAGTGTGGGTACGAGGGCCAGCGAGACCCAGTACTTC.

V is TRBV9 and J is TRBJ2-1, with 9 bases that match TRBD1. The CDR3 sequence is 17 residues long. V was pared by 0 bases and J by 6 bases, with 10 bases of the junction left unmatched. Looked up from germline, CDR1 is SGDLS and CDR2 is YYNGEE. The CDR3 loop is CASSVGPAPDRGNEQFF. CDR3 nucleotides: TGTGCCAGCAGCGTAGGGCCCGCCCCGGACAGGGGCAATGAGCAGTTCTTC. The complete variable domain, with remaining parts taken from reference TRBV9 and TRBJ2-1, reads DSGVTQTPKHLITATGQRVTLRCSPRSGDLSVYWYQQSLDQGLQFLIQYYNGEERAKGNILERFSAQQFPDLHSELNLSSLELGDSALYFCASSVGPAPDRGNEQFFGPGTRLTVL.

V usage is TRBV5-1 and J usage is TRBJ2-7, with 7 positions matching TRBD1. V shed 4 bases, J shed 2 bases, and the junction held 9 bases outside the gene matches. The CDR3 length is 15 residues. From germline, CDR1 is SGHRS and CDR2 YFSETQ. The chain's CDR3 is CASSLGTATTYEQYF. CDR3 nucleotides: TGCGCCAGCAGCCTAGGGACAGCGACAACCTACGAGCAGTACTTC.

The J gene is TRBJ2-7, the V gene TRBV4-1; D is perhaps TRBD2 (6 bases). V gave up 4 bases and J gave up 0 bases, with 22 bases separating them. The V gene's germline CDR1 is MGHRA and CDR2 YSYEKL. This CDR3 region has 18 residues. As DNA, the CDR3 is TGCGCCAGCAGCCCCCGGGCGGTGGCGGGACCGAGCTCCTACGAGCAGTACTTC. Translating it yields CASSPRAVAGPSSYEQYF.

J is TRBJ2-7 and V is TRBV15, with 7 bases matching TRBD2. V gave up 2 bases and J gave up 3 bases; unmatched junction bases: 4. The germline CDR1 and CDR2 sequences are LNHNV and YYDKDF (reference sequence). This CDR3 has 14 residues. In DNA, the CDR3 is TGTGCCACCAGCAGACTAGCGGTGGACTACGAGCAGTACTTC. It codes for CATSRLAVDYEQYF. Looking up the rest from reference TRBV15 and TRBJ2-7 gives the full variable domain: DAMVIQNPRYQVTQFGKPVTLSCSQTLNHNVMYWYQQKSSQAPKLLFHYYDKDFNNEADTPDNFQSRRPNTSFCFLDIRSPGLGDTAMYLCATSRLAVDYEQYFGPGTRLTVT.

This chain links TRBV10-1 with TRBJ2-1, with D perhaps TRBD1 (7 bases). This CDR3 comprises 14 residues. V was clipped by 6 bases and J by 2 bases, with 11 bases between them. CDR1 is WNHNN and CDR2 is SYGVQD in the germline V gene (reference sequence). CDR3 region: CASRQGGPYNEQFF. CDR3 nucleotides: TGCGCCAGCAGGCAGGGGGGTCCCTACAATGAGCAGTTCTTC.

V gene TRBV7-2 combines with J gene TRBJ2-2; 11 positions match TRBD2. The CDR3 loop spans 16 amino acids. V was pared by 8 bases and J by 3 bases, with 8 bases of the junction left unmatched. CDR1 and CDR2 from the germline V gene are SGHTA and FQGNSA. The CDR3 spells CASYSGRAYYTGELFF. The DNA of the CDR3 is TGTGCCAGCTATAGCGGGAGGGCCTATTACACCGGGGAGCTGTTTTTT.

CDR3 loop: CASSWGESSYNEQFF. CDR3 in DNA: TGCGCCAGCAGCTGGGGGGAGAGCTCCTACAATGAGCAGTTCTTC. The chain carries TRBV5-1 and TRBJ2-1; D is possibly TRBD2 (6 bases). CDR1 SGHRS and CDR2 YFSETQ come from the germline V gene. Trimming stripped 3 bases from V and 0 bases from J, with 10 bases between. The CDR3 consists of 15 residues. Full variable domain (missing parts from reference TRBV5-1 and TRBJ2-1): KAGVTQTPRYLIKTRGQQVTLSCSPISGHRSVSWYQQTPGQGLQFLFEYFSETQRNKGNFPGRFSGRQFSNSRSEMNVSTLELGDSALYLCASSWGESSYNEQFFGPGTRLTVL.

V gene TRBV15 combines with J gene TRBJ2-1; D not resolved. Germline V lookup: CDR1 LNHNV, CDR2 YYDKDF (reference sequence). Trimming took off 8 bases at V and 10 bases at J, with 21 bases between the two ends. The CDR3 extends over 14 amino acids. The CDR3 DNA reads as TGTGCCACCCAACCTATACGGACCCTCGGGGAGCAGTTCTTC. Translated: CATQPIRTLGEQFF.

CDR3 DNA sequence: TGTGCCAGCAGTTCACCCTCGGACGTACGCTCCTACAATGAGCAGTTCTTC. Translation gives CASSSPSDVRSYNEQFF. The chain employs TRBV28 and TRBJ2-1; no reliable D call. Trimming took 4 bases from V and 0 from J, leaving 16 bases between them. The CDR3 has 17 residues. CDR1 is MDHEN, CDR2 SYDVKM, per germline.

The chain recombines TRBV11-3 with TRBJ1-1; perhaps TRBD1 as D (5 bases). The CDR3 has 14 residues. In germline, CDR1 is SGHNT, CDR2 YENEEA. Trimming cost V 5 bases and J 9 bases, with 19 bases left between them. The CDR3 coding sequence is TGTGCCAGCAGCCCCGGCGGGTTTGGACAAAAAGCTTTCTTT. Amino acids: CASSPGGFGQKAFF.

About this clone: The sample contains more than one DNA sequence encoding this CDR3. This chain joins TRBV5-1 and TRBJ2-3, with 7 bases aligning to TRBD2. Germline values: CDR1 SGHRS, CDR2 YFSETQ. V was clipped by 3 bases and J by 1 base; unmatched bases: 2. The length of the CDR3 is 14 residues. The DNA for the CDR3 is TGCGCCAGCAGCTCGGCGGGGGGCACAGATACGCAGTATTTT. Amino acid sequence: CASSSAGGTDTQYF.

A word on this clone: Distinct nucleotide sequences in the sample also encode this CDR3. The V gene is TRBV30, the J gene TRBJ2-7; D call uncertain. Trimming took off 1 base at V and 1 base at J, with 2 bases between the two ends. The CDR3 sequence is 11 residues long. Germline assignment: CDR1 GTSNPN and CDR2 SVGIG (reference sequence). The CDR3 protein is CAWSGSYEQYF. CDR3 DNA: TGTGCCTGGAGTGGTTCCTACGAGCAGTACTTC.

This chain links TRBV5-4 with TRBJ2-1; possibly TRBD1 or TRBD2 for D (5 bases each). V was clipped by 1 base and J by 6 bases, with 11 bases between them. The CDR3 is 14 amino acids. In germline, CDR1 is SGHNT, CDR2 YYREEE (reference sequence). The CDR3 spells CASSLSAGTNEQFF. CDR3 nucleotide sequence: TGTGCCAGCAGCTTGTCCGCAGGGACCAATGAGCAGTTCTTC.

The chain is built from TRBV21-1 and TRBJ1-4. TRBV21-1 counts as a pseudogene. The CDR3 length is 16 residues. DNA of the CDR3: TGTGCCAGCAGCACACAACGGGGGGAAACTAATGAAAAACTGTTTTTT. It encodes CASSTQRGETNEKLFF.

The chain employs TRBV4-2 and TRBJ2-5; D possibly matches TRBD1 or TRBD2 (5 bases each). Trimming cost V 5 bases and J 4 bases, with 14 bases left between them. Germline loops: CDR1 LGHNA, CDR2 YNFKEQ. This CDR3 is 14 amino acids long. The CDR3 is CASSFRDAGETQYF. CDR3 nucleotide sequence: TGTGCCAGCAGCTTTCGGGACGCGGGAGAGACCCAGTACTTC.

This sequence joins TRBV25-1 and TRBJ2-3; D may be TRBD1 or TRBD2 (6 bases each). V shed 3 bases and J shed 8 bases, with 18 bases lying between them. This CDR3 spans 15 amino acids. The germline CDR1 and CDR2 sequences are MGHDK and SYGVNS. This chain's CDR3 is CASSDARRGAGTQYF. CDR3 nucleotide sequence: TGTGCCAGCAGTGATGCTAGAAGGGGGGCTGGTACGCAGTATTTT.